The clone carrying this TCR beta chain was seen a few times. Its antigen is not identified. This entry comes from a study of shared clonotypes between healthy human individuals. The V gene's germline CDR1 is SGHKS and CDR2 YYEKEE (reference sequence). V gave up 7 bases and J gave up 7 bases, with 12 bases separating them. The CDR3 is made up of 13 amino acids. Study-wide points: Generally, estimated richness proved larger in naive subsets than it did in memory subsets.

The data were produced by immunoSEQ multiplex PCR, yet TCRdb's version contains in-frame clones alone and is incomplete. The profile shows around 1 million clones, over 75% of them singletons. The chain recombines TRBV5-5 with TRBJ1-6; a weak D match, TRBD1 (6 bases). The sequencing sample was made of memory CD4+ T cells sorted from blood. This sample's subset: CD45RA-negative fraction. The clonotype originates from a man aged 18 to 30 in good health. CDR3 region: CASGWTENSPLHF. In DNA form, the CDR3 reads TGTGCCAGCGGGTGGACAGAGAATTCACCCCTCCACTTT. Variable domain in full (rest from reference TRBV5-5 and TRBJ1-6): DAGVTQSPTHLIKTRGQQVTLRCSPISGHKSVSWYQQVLGQGPQFIFQYYEKEERGRGNFPDRFSARQFPNYSSELNVNALLLGDSALYLCASGWTENSPLHFGNGTRLTVT.